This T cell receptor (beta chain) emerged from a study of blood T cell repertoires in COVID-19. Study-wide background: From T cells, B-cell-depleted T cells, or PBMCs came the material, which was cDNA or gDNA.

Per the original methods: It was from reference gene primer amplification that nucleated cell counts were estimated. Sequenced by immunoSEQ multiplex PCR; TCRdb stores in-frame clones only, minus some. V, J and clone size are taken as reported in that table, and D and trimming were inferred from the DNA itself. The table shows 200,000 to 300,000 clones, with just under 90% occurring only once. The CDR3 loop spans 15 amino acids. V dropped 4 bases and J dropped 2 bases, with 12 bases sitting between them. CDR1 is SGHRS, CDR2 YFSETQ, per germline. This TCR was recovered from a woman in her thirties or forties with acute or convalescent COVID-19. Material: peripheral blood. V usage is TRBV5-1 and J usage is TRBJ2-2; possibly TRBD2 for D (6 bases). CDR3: CASSLGTPNTGELFF. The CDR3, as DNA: TGCGCCAGCAGCCTCGGGACTCCAAACACCGGGGAGCTGTTTTTT.